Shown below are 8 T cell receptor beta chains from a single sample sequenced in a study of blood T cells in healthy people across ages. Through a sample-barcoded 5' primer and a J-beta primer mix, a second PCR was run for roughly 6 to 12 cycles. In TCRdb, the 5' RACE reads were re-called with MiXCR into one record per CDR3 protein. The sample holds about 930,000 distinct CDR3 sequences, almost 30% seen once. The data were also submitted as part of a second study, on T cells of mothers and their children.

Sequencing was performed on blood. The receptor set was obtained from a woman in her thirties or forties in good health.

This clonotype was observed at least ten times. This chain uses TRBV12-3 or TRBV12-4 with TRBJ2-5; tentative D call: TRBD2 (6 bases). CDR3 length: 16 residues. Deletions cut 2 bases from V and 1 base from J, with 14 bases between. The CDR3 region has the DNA TGTGCCAGCAGTTTACCTGACGGGGGAGTCCAAGAGACCCAGTACTTC. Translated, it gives CASSLPDGGVQETQYF.

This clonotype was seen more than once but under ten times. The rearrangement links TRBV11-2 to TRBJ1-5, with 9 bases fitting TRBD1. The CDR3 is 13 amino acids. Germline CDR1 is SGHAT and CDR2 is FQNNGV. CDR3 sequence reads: CVPQGARNQPQHF. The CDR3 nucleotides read TGTGTCCCACAGGGGGCGCGCAATCAGCCCCAGCATTTT.

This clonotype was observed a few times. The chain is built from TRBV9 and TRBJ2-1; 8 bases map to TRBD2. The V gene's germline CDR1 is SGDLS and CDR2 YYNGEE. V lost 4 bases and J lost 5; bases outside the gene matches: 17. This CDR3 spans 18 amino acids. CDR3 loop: CASSPQSRGTRGHNEQFF. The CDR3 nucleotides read TGTGCCAGCAGCCCCCAATCCCGAGGGACTAGGGGACACAATGAGCAGTTCTTC.

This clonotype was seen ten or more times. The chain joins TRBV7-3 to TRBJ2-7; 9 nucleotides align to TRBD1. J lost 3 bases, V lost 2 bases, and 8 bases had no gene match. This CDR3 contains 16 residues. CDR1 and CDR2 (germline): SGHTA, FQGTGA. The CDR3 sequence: CASSLAATTGGYEQYF. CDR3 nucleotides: TGTGCCAGCAGCTTAGCCGCAACGACAGGGGGCTACGAGCAGTACTTC. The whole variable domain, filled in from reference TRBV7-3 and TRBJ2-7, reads GAGVSQTPSNKVTEKGKYVELRCDPISGHTALYWYRQSLGQGPEFLIYFQGTGAADDSGLPNDRFFAVRPEGSVSTLKIQRTERGDSAVYLCASSLAATTGGYEQYFGPGTRLTVT.

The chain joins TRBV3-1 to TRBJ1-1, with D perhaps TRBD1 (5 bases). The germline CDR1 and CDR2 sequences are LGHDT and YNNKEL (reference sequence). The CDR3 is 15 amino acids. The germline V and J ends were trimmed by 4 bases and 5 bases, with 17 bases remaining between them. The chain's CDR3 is CASSLSGGRQTEAFF. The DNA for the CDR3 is TGTGCCAGCAGCCTCAGCGGGGGGAGGCAGACTGAAGCTTTCTTT.

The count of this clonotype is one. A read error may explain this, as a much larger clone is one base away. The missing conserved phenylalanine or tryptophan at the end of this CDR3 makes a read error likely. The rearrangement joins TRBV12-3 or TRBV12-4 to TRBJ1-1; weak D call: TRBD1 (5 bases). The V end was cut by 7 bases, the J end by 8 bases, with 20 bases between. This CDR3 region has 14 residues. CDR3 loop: CASTPRGLKGEAFL. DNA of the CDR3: TGTGCCAGCACCCCGCGGGGCCTGAAGGGGGAAGCTTTCCTT.

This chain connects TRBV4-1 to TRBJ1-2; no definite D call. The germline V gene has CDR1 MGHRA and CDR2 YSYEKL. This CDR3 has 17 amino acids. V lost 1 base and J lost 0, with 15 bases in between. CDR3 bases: TGCGCCAGCAGCCAAGGCCCGCCAACTTTCTCTAACTATGGCTACACCTTC. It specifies CASSQGPPTFSNYGYTF.

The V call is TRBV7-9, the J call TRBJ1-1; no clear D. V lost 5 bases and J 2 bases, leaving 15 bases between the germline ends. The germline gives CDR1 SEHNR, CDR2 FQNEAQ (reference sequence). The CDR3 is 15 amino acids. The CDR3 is CASSPHLLGNTEAFF. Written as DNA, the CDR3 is TGTGCCAGCAGCCCCCACCTTCTGGGAAACACTGAAGCTTTCTTT.